The 16 T cell receptor beta chains given below trace back to one sample, sequenced in a study of cytomegalovirus exposure and HLA in healthy donors. The PCR was carried out with 60 Vbeta primers and 13 Jbeta primers. TCRdb's table, derived via immunoSEQ multiplex PCR, lists solely in-frame clones and lacks some. This sample has approximately 170,000 clones; roughly 85% occur once, and the top ten carry 1%. Sequencing was carried out using PBMCs. Receptors originate from a boy aged 2-9 years in good health and CMV-seronegative.

The V and J genes are TRBV30 and TRBJ1-2; 12 bases agree with TRBD1. In germline, CDR1 is GTSNPN, CDR2 SVGIG (reference sequence). CDR3 length: 15 amino acids. V shed 3 bases, J shed 3 bases, and the junction held 5 bases outside the gene matches. CDR3 loop: CAWRGDRGQDYGYTF. Here the CDR3 DNA reads TGTGCCTGGAGGGGGGACAGGGGGCAGGACTATGGCTACACCTTC. The complete variable domain, with remaining parts taken from reference TRBV30 and TRBJ1-2, reads SQTIHQWPATLVQPVGSPLSLECTVEGTSNPNLYWYRQAAGRGLQLLFYSVGIGQISSEVPQNLSASRPQDRQFILSSKKLLLSDSGFYLCAWRGDRGQDYGYTFGSGTRLTVV.

The V and J genes are TRBV7-6 and TRBJ2-5; 7 nucleotides align to TRBD2. The V and J ends lost 0 bases and 2 bases, in that order; junction bases with no gene match: 6. The CDR3 runs to 16 residues. Germline values: CDR1 SGHVS, CDR2 FNYEAQ. The CDR3 reads CASSLAVRGVQETQYF. The CDR3 region has the DNA TGTGCCAGCAGCTTAGCGGTTCGGGGGGTTCAAGAGACCCAGTACTTC. Together with reference TRBV7-6 and TRBJ2-5, the CDR3 gives the full variable domain: GAGVSQSPRYKVTKRGQDVALRCDPISGHVSLYWYRQALGQGPEFLTYFNYEAQQDKSGLPNDRFSAERPEGSISTLTIQRTEQRDSAMYRCASSLAVRGVQETQYFGPGTRLLVL.

This chain's CDR3 is CSAGQLEAFF. In nucleotides, the CDR3 is TGCAGCGCTGGACAGCTTGAAGCTTTCTTT. The chain recombines TRBV29-1 with TRBJ1-1, with D possibly TRBD1 on 6 matching bases. With 7 bases removed from V and 7 bases from J, the gap between germline ends came to 10 bases. The CDR3 sequence is 10 residues long. Germline-derived CDR1 and CDR2 are SQVTM and ANQGSEA.

The V and J genes are TRBV9 and TRBJ2-7, with D perhaps TRBD1 (5 bases). Germline V gene data show CDR1 as SGDLS and CDR2 as YYNGEE. V was cut by 2 bases and J by 5 bases, with 17 bases left in between. The CDR3 has 15 amino acids. CDR3 DNA: TGTGCCAGCAGCGTGGGGCAGGGTAATTCCCACGAGCAGTACTTC. Translation: CASSVGQGNSHEQYF.

The J gene is TRBJ1-4, the V gene TRBV6-6; the D gene is possibly TRBD1 (6 bases). Germline CDR1 reads MNHNY; CDR2 reads SVGAGI (reference sequence). There are 15 residues in the CDR3. Trimming left V 0 bases short and J 7 bases short, with 12 bases between. DNA for the CDR3: TGTGCCAGCAGTTACTCTCGGGGGGCTGGTGAAAAACTGTTTTTT. Residues: CASSYSRGAGEKLFF.

This chain connects TRBV11-2 to TRBJ1-4; 7 bases fit TRBD1. V was pared by 4 bases and J by 8 bases, with 7 bases of the junction left unmatched. This CDR3 is built from 14 residues. Per the germline V gene, CDR1 is SGHAT and CDR2 is FQNNGV. The CDR3, as DNA: TGTGCCAGCAGCTCGACAGGGAGGAAGGAAAAACTGTTTTTT. Protein product: CASSSTGRKEKLFF.

V and J are TRBV19 and TRBJ2-5; TRBD2 matches at 11 bases. The CDR3 totals 13 residues. V gave up 7 bases and J gave up 4 bases; unmatched junction bases: 2. The germline CDR1 and CDR2 sequences are LNHDA and SQIVND (reference sequence). The DNA for the CDR3 is TGTGCCAGTATGGGGACTAGCGGAGAGACCCAGTACTTC. Translating it yields CASMGTSGETQYF. Looking up the rest from reference TRBV19 and TRBJ2-5 gives the full variable domain: DGGITQSPKYLFRKEGQNVTLSCEQNLNHDAMYWYRQDPGQGLRLIYYSQIVNDFQKGDIAEGYSVSREKKESFPLTVTSAQKNPTAFYLCASMGTSGETQYFGPGTRLLVL.

The J gene is TRBJ2-1, the V gene TRBV2; D may be TRBD2 (5 bases). The germline V gene has CDR1 SNHLY and CDR2 FYNNEI. The V and J ends lost 8 bases and 0 bases respectively, with 14 bases between them. This CDR3 region has 15 residues. CDR3 region: CASGIVGSSYNEQFF. The CDR3 DNA reads TGTGCCAGCGGTATAGTGGGGAGCTCCTACAATGAGCAGTTCTTC.

The chain employs TRBV10-1 and TRBJ2-5; TRBD1 might be the D (6 bases). The CDR3 sequence is 14 residues long. Trimming cost V 2 bases and J 7 bases, with 14 bases left between them. Germline V gene data show CDR1 as WNHNN and CDR2 as SYGVQD (reference sequence). The CDR3 region is CASSETGQGSTQYF. The DNA of the CDR3 is TGCGCCAGCAGTGAGACAGGGCAGGGGTCGACCCAGTACTTC.

The chain recombines TRBV19 with TRBJ1-5; possibly TRBD1 for D (5 bases). Germline-derived CDR1 and CDR2 are LNHDA and SQIVND (reference sequence). CDR3 length equals 13 residues. V dropped 4 bases and J dropped 7 bases, with 11 bases sitting between them. CDR3 loop: CASSNLGGQPQHF. The CDR3 DNA sequence: TGTGCCAGTAGTAATTTGGGGGGACAGCCCCAGCATTTT.

CDR3 in DNA: TGTGCCAGCTTCGGACAGTTGTCCAACTATGGCTACACCTTC. Its protein is CASFGQLSNYGYTF. The chain joins TRBV6-5 to TRBJ1-2, with a possible D match to TRBD1 (6 bases). From germline, CDR1 is MNHEY and CDR2 SVGAGI. Trimming removed 8 bases from V and 2 bases from J, with 15 bases in between. This CDR3 has 14 residues.

This rearrangement joins TRBV28 to TRBJ1-2, with 9 bases matching TRBD1. V trimming: 2 bases; J trimming: 8 bases; junction bases outside the gene matches: 3. Germline V gene lookup returns CDR1 MDHEN and CDR2 SYDVKM. This CDR3 spans 13 amino acids. The CDR3 loop reads CASSLTGGRGYTF. The DNA for the CDR3 is TGTGCCAGCAGTTTAACAGGGGGCAGGGGCTACACCTTC.

This clone appeared once. V gene TRBV28 combines with J gene TRBJ2-7; D is undetermined. The CDR3 runs 17 residues. Germline CDR1 reads MDHEN; CDR2 reads SYDVKM. With 2 bases removed from V and 0 bases from J, the gap between germline ends came to 17 bases. The CDR3 spells CASSLPPRSRSSYEQYF. The DNA of the CDR3 is TGTGCCAGCAGTTTACCCCCGAGGAGTCGGAGCTCCTACGAGCAGTACTTC.

The gene calls are TRBV9 and TRBJ1-3, with a tentative D call TRBD1 (6 bases). This CDR3 region has 17 residues. Trimming shortened V by 4 bases and J by 4 bases, and 21 bases separated the two germline ends. CDR1 SGDLS and CDR2 YYNGEE come from the germline V gene. The CDR3 DNA follows: TGTGCCAGCAGCCCGACCGGAGGAGGCCAGGGGGGAAACACCATATATTTT. Translated: CASSPTGGGQGGNTIYF.

CDR3 protein: CASSLRAGTSGGAGGELFF. The CDR3 DNA is TGCGCCAGCAGCTTGAGAGCCGGGACTAGCGGGGGGGCCGGCGGGGAGCTGTTTTTT. The chain couples TRBV5-1 to TRBJ2-2; 16 bases are a match to TRBD2. V was pared by 1 base and J by 7 bases, with 10 bases of the junction left unmatched. This CDR3 has 19 amino acids. CDR1 is SGHRS and CDR2 is YFSETQ in the germline V gene.

V and J are TRBV30 and TRBJ2-5, with 7 positions matching TRBD1. Germline assignment: CDR1 GTSNPN and CDR2 SVGIG (reference sequence). Losses at the gene ends were 0 bases for V and 4 bases for J; bases not matched to a gene: 11. The CDR3 extends over 16 amino acids. CDR3 amino acids: CAWSVGAGGVSETQYF. The CDR3 nucleotides read TGTGCCTGGAGTGTGGGGGCAGGGGGAGTTTCAGAGACCCAGTACTTC.